This entry describes one T cell receptor (beta chain). What it recognizes is unknown. The sample is drawn from a study of T cells after yellow fever vaccination. Study findings and constraints: On re-exposure, the response was weaker but peaked faster, at day 5 versus 15.

Generation of TCR cDNA used 5'RACE template switching (which added a universal primer site and UMIs). TCRdb called the 5' RACE reads again in MiXCR, with one record for every CDR3 protein. The sample shows about 630,000 distinct CDR3 sequences, over 9% of them seen only once. The CDR3 sequence is 11 residues long. V lost 7 bases and J lost 10, with 11 bases in between. The genes are TRBV12-3 or TRBV12-4 and TRBJ2-1, with D hard to call. The TCR was taken from a man aged 25-45 years who received the YFV17D yellow fever vaccine. This specimen was PBMCs, taken on the day of the yellow fever booster vaccination. The CDR3 sequence: CASTISWEQFF. As DNA, the CDR3 is TGTGCCAGCACCATCTCTTGGGAGCAGTTCTTC.